This entry lists 27 T cell receptor beta chains sequenced from one sample in a study of blood T cells in healthy people across ages. A second PCR of 7 to 11 cycles used a sample-barcoded 5' primer and a J-beta primer mix. Using its own MiXCR run on the 5' RACE reads, TCRdb lists one record per CDR3 protein. The sample holds around 820,000 distinct CDR3 sequences, roughly 25% seen once. A further study also used this sample, focusing on T cells of mothers and their children.

Material for sequencing was blood. The receptors were gathered from a boy between 10 and 17 years old in good health.

In DNA, the CDR3 is TGTGCCAGCAGTGAAACGGAGGACAGGGTCGAGCAGTACTTC. Its translation is CASSETEDRVEQYF. V is TRBV25-1 and J is TRBJ2-5; 8 nucleotides match TRBD1. The end of the DNA is better explained by TRBJ2-7, so the J call may be wrong. This CDR3 has 14 residues. Germline CDR1 is MGHDK and CDR2 is SYGVNS.

In its sample, this clonotype was seen a few times. This chain uses TRBV4-3 with TRBJ2-7, with 10 bases lining up with TRBD2. Trimming took 2 bases from V and 4 from J; bases not matched to a gene: 5. CDR1 is LGHNA, CDR2 YSLEER, per germline. This CDR3 spans 15 amino acids. The CDR3 nucleotides are TGCGCCAGCAGCCAAACTAGCGGGACGATGTACGAGCAGTACTTC. It encodes CASSQTSGTMYEQYF.

The chain uses TRBV28 and TRBJ2-5; D possibly matches TRBD1 or TRBD2 (5 bases each). This CDR3 comprises 17 residues. Trimming pared 3 bases from V and 2 bases from J, leaving 19 bases between. CDR1 MDHEN and CDR2 SYDVKM come from the germline V gene. DNA for the CDR3: TGTGCCAGCAGTTTTTTTAGAACACCCGAGGGGCAAGAGACCCAGTACTTC. Protein product: CASSFFRTPEGQETQYF. The full variable domain, completed using reference TRBV28 and TRBJ2-5, is DVKVTQSSRYLVKRTGEKVFLECVQDMDHENMFWYRQDPGLGLRLIYFSYDVKMKEKGDIPEGYSVSREKKERFSLILESASTNQTSMYLCASSFFRTPEGQETQYFGPGTRLLVL.

The V gene is TRBV7-9, the J gene TRBJ1-4, with no clear D. V lost 11 bases, J lost 4 bases, and 17 bases lay in between. The CDR3 has 14 amino acids. CDR1 is SEHNR and CDR2 is FQNEAQ in the germline V gene (reference sequence). Written as DNA, the CDR3 is TGTGCCGCAAGGAAGGCTGGAGATAATGAAAAACTGTTTTTT. Amino acid sequence: CAARKAGDNEKLFF.

This clonotype has only a few counts. The rearrangement uses TRBV12-3 or TRBV12-4 and TRBJ1-4, with 9 bases aligning to TRBD1. With 5 bases clipped from V and 6 bases from J, the junction kept 7 bases outside the gene matches. This CDR3 comprises 15 residues. The CDR3 DNA follows: TGTGCCAGCAGTAATAACAGGGGGCCTGATGAAAAACTGTTTTTT. Encoded protein: CASSNNRGPDEKLFF.

This clonotype showed up just a few times. The chain uses TRBV5-6 and TRBJ2-4, with 10 positions matching TRBD2. This CDR3 spans 14 amino acids. Germline assignment: CDR1 SGHDT and CDR2 YYEEEE. The ends lost 3 bases at V and 5 bases at J; junction bases unmatched: 2. The DNA for the CDR3 is TGTGCCAGCAGCTCAGGACTAGCGGAAAACATTCAGTACTTC. Translated: CASSSGLAENIQYF.

This clonotype was picked up one time. This chain joins TRBV11-2 and TRBJ2-5; 8 bases agree with TRBD2. Near its end, the DNA agrees better with TRBJ2-1, so the J call may be wrong. The CDR3 contains 14 residues. Germline values: CDR1 SGHAT, CDR2 FQNNGV. In DNA, the CDR3 is TGTGCCAGCAGCTTATCGCGGGGGGCCAATGAGCAGTTCTTC. Translating it yields CASSLSRGANEQFF.

This clonotype was counted between two and nine times. J is TRBJ1-1 and V is TRBV18; 11 bases match TRBD1. The CDR3 extends over 18 amino acids. From germline, CDR1 is KGHSH and CDR2 LQKENI. V lost 5 bases to trimming and J lost 1 base; unmatched junction nucleotides: 12. CDR3 coding DNA: TGTGCCAGCTCATCTTACCGGGACAGGGGGTCGTCGAACACTGAAGCTTTCTTT. Amino acid sequence: CASSSYRDRGSSNTEAFF.

A few counts support this clonotype. The chain joins TRBV7-2 to TRBJ1-2; TRBD1 agrees at 7 bases. V dropped 1 base and J dropped 4; count of bases not matched to a gene: 9. Per germline, CDR1 SGHTA and CDR2 FQGNSA. The CDR3 is made up of 16 amino acids. The CDR3 loop reads CASSLGEWAGGYGYTF. The CDR3 nucleotides read TGTGCCAGCAGCTTAGGGGAGTGGGCAGGGGGCTATGGCTACACCTTC.

This chain links TRBV4-1 with TRBJ1-1; tentatively, D is TRBD1 (5 bases). The V gene's germline CDR1 is MGHRA and CDR2 YSYEKL. Trimming took 2 bases from V and 0 from J, leaving 16 bases between them. The CDR3 runs 17 residues. DNA for the CDR3: TGCGCCAGCAGCCAATTGCCAGGGCGGACCATGAACACTGAAGCTTTCTTT. This translates into CASSQLPGRTMNTEAFF.

V is TRBV15 and J is TRBJ1-4; the D gene is possibly TRBD1 (5 bases). CDR3 length equals 15 residues. V lost 3 bases and J lost 3, with 11 bases in between. Germline assignment: CDR1 LNHNV and CDR2 YYDKDF (reference sequence). The CDR3 protein is CATSRGGEANEKLFF. The CDR3 DNA reads TGTGCCACCAGCAGGGGAGGGGAGGCTAATGAAAAACTGTTTTTT. Full variable domain (outside the CDR3, taken from reference TRBV15 and TRBJ1-4): DAMVIQNPRYQVTQFGKPVTLSCSQTLNHNVMYWYQQKSSQAPKLLFHYYDKDFNNEADTPDNFQSRRPNTSFCFLDIRSPGLGDTAMYLCATSRGGEANEKLFFGSGTQLSVL.

V and J are TRBV25-1 and TRBJ2-3; no firm D call. This CDR3 is built from 14 residues. Trimming removed 6 bases from V and 6 bases from J, with 16 bases in between. Germline CDR1 and CDR2: MGHDK and SYGVNS. The chain's CDR3 is CASSPAIGIDTQYF. CDR3 coding DNA: TGTGCCAGCAGCCCAGCTATAGGCATTGATACGCAGTATTTT. Variable domain in full (rest from reference TRBV25-1 and TRBJ2-3): EADIYQTPRYLVIGTGKKITLECSQTMGHDKMYWYQQDPGMELHLIHYSYGVNSTEKGDLSSESTVSRIRTEHFPLTLESARPSHTSQYLCASSPAIGIDTQYFGPGTRLTVL.

In regard to this clonotype: Because it lacks the conserved phenylalanine or tryptophan at the end, this CDR3 is likely a read error. This chain joins TRBV11-1 and TRBJ2-7; 7 bases match TRBD1. The CDR3 is 14 amino acids. Trimming cost V 7 bases and J 2 bases; bases outside gene matches: 8. CDR1 is SGHAT, CDR2 FQDESV, per germline (reference sequence). The CDR3 DNA is TGTGCCAGCACCCAGACCGGACAGGCCTACGAGCAGTACCTC. This sequence encodes CASTQTGQAYEQYL.

The genes are TRBV11-2 and TRBJ1-4; no definite D call. The V gene lost 2 bases and the J gene lost 0 bases, with 10 bases spanning the gap. This CDR3 is built from 16 residues. Germline CDR1 and CDR2: SGHAT and FQNNGV. This chain's CDR3 is CASSLRIHTTNEKLFF. Here the CDR3 DNA reads TGTGCCAGCAGCTTACGTATTCACACAACTAATGAAAAACTGTTTTTT.

The V gene is TRBV15, the J gene TRBJ1-1; D uncertain. Germline CDR1 reads LNHNV; CDR2 reads YYDKDF (reference sequence). V dropped 1 base and J dropped 5 bases, with 5 bases sitting between them. This CDR3 spans 12 amino acids. CDR3 amino acids: CATSRGATEAFF. CDR3 nucleotides: TGTGCCACCAGCAGAGGAGCGACTGAAGCTTTCTTT. The whole variable domain, filled in from reference TRBV15 and TRBJ1-1, reads DAMVIQNPRYQVTQFGKPVTLSCSQTLNHNVMYWYQQKSSQAPKLLFHYYDKDFNNEADTPDNFQSRRPNTSFCFLDIRSPGLGDTAMYLCATSRGATEAFFGQGTRLTVV.

The chain recombines TRBV7-9 with TRBJ1-1; D gene unclear. Germline lookup yields CDR1 SEHNR and CDR2 FQNEAQ (reference sequence). The CDR3 extends over 13 amino acids. The germline V and J ends were trimmed by 2 bases and 6 bases, with 10 bases remaining between them. CDR3 loop: CASSLLAYAEAFF. Written as DNA, the CDR3 is TGTGCCAGCAGCTTATTAGCGTACGCTGAAGCTTTCTTT.

This chain uses TRBV6-5 with TRBJ2-1, with 8 bases fitting TRBD1. Germline-derived CDR1 and CDR2 are MNHEY and SVGAGI. The CDR3 consists of 17 residues. J lost 5 bases, V lost 5 bases, and 14 bases had no gene match. CDR3 bases: TGTGCCAGCAGTCACCTCCGGGACAGGATGCCCAACAATGAGCAGTTCTTC. Its translation is CASSHLRDRMPNNEQFF.

This clonotype occurred a few times. The chain links TRBV28 to TRBJ1-4; D gene ambiguous. This CDR3 has 13 amino acids. Germline CDR1 is MDHEN and CDR2 is SYDVKM. Trimming shortened V by 8 bases and J by 8 bases, and 15 bases separated the two germline ends. The CDR3 loop reads CASANRNSEKLFF. CDR3 coding DNA: TGTGCCAGCGCGAACAGAAATTCGGAAAAACTGTTTTTT.

The chain carries TRBV7-9 and TRBJ2-3, with D perhaps TRBD2 (6 bases). The CDR3 has 17 residues. The germline CDR1 and CDR2 sequences are SEHNR and FQNEAQ (reference sequence). V shed 0 bases and J shed 0 bases, with 13 bases lying between them. The CDR3 DNA is TGTGCCAGCAGCTTAGCTTATGAGGCGGGGAGCACAGATACGCAGTATTTT. Residues: CASSLAYEAGSTDTQYF.

This clonotype was counted a few times. This chain links TRBV4-2 with TRBJ1-2, with 7 bases fitting TRBD1. V shed 1 base, J shed 6 bases, and the junction held 5 bases outside the gene matches. The CDR3 covers 14 residues. The V gene's germline CDR1 is LGHNA and CDR2 YNFKEQ. The CDR3 nucleotides read TGTGCCAGCAGCCAAGGTGGAGGGGGCGATGGCTACACCTTC. Its translation: CASSQGGGGDGYTF.

This clonotype was found many times. The CDR3 spells CASRRSDRAAEAFF. The CDR3 DNA sequence: TGTGCCAGCAGACGTAGCGACAGGGCTGCTGAAGCTTTCTTT. J is TRBJ1-1 and V is TRBV7-3; 7 nucleotides align to TRBD1. J lost 6 bases, V lost 6 bases, and 10 bases had no gene match. Germline loops: CDR1 SGHTA, CDR2 FQGTGA. The CDR3 runs 14 residues. Supplemented by reference TRBV7-3 and TRBJ1-1, the full variable domain reads GAGVSQTPSNKVTEKGKYVELRCDPISGHTALYWYRQSLGQGPEFLIYFQGTGAADDSGLPNDRFFAVRPEGSVSTLKIQRTERGDSAVYLCASRRSDRAAEAFFGQGTRLTVV.

The chain recombines TRBV10-3 with TRBJ2-3; 7 bases are shared with TRBD1. Germline V gene sequence: CDR1 ENHRY, CDR2 SYGVKD. The length of the CDR3 is 15 residues. V lost 3 bases to trimming and J lost 3 bases; unmatched junction nucleotides: 6. The CDR3 nucleotides read TGTGCCATCAGTGACTTGGGCAGGGGGACAGATACGCAGTATTTT. Protein product: CAISDLGRGTDTQYF.

V is TRBV29-1 and J is TRBJ2-6, with 10 bases that match TRBD1. There are 18 residues in the CDR3. CDR1 and CDR2 from the germline V gene are SQVTM and ANQGSEA. Trimming took 0 bases from V and 2 from J; bases not matched to a gene: 7. The CDR3 reads CSVEETGGGVTGANVLTF. In DNA form, the CDR3 reads TGCAGCGTTGAAGAGACAGGGGGCGGGGTGACTGGGGCCAACGTCCTGACTTTC.

On this clonotype itself: Compared with germline, one end of the junction differs, possibly owing to a read error. The gene calls are TRBV4-3 and TRBJ1-4; D call uncertain. The CDR3 spans 16 residues. CDR1 and CDR2 from the germline V gene are LGHNA and YSLEER. Here the CDR3 DNA reads TGCGCCAGCAGCCAAGATTCTCGTACAACCAATGAAAAACTGTTTTTT. The encoded protein is CASSQDSRTTNEKLFF.

The V gene is TRBV29-1, the J gene TRBJ2-5; maybe TRBD2 (6 bases). The tail of the sequence fits TRBJ2-7 better, so the J call may be wrong. The CDR3 length is 12 residues. Germline CDR1 and CDR2: SQVTM and ANQGSEA. The CDR3 region is CSVVRETYEQYF. The CDR3 DNA reads as TGCAGCGTCGTCCGGGAGACCTACGAGCAGTACTTC.

This rearrangement joins TRBV6-6 to TRBJ1-2; 10 nucleotides align to TRBD1. Germline assignment: CDR1 MNHNY and CDR2 SVGAGI (reference sequence). Trimming removed 7 bases from V and 0 bases from J; junction bases left unmatched: 11. CDR3 length: 17 amino acids. The CDR3 sequence is CASTVSGTGDPNYGYTF. CDR3 DNA sequence: TGTGCCAGCACCGTTTCCGGGACAGGGGACCCTAACTATGGCTACACCTTC.

The gene calls are TRBV12-3 or TRBV12-4 and TRBJ2-6; 7 bases match TRBD1. V dropped 1 base and J dropped 9; count of bases not matched to a gene: 6. The CDR3 contains 15 residues. The chain's CDR3 is CASSLGQGQVNVLTF. In DNA, the CDR3 is TGTGCCAGCAGTTTAGGACAGGGTCAGGTCAACGTCCTGACTTTC.